Listed below are T cell receptor beta chains from one sample, sequenced in a study of T cells in Graves' hyperthyroidism and ophthalmopathy. From the multiplex PCR reads, TCRdb called clonotypes with MiXCR, one entry per CDR3 protein. The sample lists roughly 560,000 distinct CDR3 sequences, roughly 15% occurring once. Material: blood. The receptor source for this set is a woman in her 40s with Graves' ophthalmopathy. The CDR3 runs from the conserved cysteine through the conserved F or W. Fields, in order: J gene, V gene, CDR3 protein.

J gene: TRBJ1-5; V gene: TRBV20-1; CDR3 protein: CSARPGGSNQPQHF
J gene: TRBJ2-7; V gene: TRBV19; CDR3 protein: CASSMSVGSYEQYF
J gene: TRBJ2-7; V gene: TRBV6-2/TRBV6-3; CDR3 protein: CASSSFVRGQYF
J gene: TRBJ1-1; V gene: TRBV12-3/TRBV12-4; CDR3 protein: CASSARAGAFF
J gene: TRBJ1-2; V gene: TRBV2; CDR3 protein: CASGVGYGYTF
J gene: TRBJ1-2; V gene: TRBV28; CDR3 protein: CASSPRGRQDNYGYTF
J gene: TRBJ1-1; V gene: TRBV6-5; CDR3 protein: CASSLLGGEAFF
J gene: TRBJ1-2; V gene: TRBV2; CDR3 protein: CAAKESRGRLNYGYTF
J gene: TRBJ1-5; V gene: TRBV28; CDR3 protein: CASSDPDRGYNQPQHF
J gene: TRBJ2-4; V gene: TRBV28; CDR3 protein: CASSPSGEGTKNIQYF
J gene: TRBJ1-1; V gene: TRBV5-1; CDR3 protein: CASSSTGYDTEAFF
J gene: TRBJ2-4; V gene: TRBV6-5; CDR3 protein: CASSSEGGRPKNIQYF
J gene: TRBJ2-7; V gene: TRBV20-1; CDR3 protein: CSARGVGANEQYF
J gene: TRBJ2-7; V gene: TRBV18; CDR3 protein: CASSRAIEQYF
J gene: TRBJ2-4; V gene: TRBV12-3/TRBV12-4; CDR3 protein: CASSLVGRAKNIQYF
J gene: TRBJ1-2; V gene: TRBV7-2; CDR3 protein: CASSLATAWQAIPTYGYTF
J gene: TRBJ1-6; V gene: TRBV5-1; CDR3 protein: CASSLEGQGDYSPLHF
J gene: TRBJ2-4; V gene: TRBV12-3/TRBV12-4; CDR3 protein: CASSSTLLAGENIQYF
J gene: TRBJ2-7; V gene: TRBV4-1; CDR3 protein: CASSQADRAGEQYF
J gene: TRBJ2-5; V gene: TRBV2; CDR3 protein: CASREPGLALETQYF
J gene: TRBJ2-7; V gene: TRBV4-1; CDR3 protein: CASSQVSGAGDLWEQYF
J gene: TRBJ1-5; V gene: TRBV6-1; CDR3 protein: CASRPAQDYNQPQHF
J gene: TRBJ2-7; V gene: TRBV28; CDR3 protein: CASRPGPGLATSYEQYF
J gene: TRBJ1-3; V gene: TRBV7-2; CDR3 protein: CASSTQGGPGNTIYF
J gene: TRBJ1-1; V gene: TRBV4-2; CDR3 protein: CASSQEAGFTEAFF
J gene: TRBJ2-4; V gene: TRBV29-1; CDR3 protein: CSVVWGDPKNIQYF
J gene: TRBJ1-6; V gene: TRBV25-1; CDR3 protein: CASSRGFVDSPLHF
J gene: TRBJ2-7; V gene: TRBV20-1; CDR3 protein: CSARDRAKPGTSFLAYEQYF
J gene: TRBJ2-2; V gene: TRBV6-5; CDR3 protein: CASSYIQGATGELFF
J gene: TRBJ1-1; V gene: TRBV6-5; CDR3 protein: CASGSANLNTEAFF
J gene: TRBJ2-2; V gene: TRBV6-1; CDR3 protein: CASSEGLGAGHTGELFF
J gene: TRBJ1-2; V gene: TRBV6-1; CDR3 protein: CASSEEAVYIHGYTF